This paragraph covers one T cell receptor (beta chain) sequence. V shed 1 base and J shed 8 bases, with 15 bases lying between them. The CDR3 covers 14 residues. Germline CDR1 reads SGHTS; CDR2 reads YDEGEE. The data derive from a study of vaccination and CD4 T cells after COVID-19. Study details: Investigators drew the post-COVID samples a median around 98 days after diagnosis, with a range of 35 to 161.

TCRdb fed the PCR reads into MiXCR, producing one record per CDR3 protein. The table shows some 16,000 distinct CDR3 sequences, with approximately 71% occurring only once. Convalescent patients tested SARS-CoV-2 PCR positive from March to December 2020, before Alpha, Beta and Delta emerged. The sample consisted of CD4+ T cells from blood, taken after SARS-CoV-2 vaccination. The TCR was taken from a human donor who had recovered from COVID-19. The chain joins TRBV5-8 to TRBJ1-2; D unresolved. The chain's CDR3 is CASSLRASYLGYTF. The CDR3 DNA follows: TGTGCCAGCAGCTTGAGGGCGTCCTATCTCGGCTACACCTTC.